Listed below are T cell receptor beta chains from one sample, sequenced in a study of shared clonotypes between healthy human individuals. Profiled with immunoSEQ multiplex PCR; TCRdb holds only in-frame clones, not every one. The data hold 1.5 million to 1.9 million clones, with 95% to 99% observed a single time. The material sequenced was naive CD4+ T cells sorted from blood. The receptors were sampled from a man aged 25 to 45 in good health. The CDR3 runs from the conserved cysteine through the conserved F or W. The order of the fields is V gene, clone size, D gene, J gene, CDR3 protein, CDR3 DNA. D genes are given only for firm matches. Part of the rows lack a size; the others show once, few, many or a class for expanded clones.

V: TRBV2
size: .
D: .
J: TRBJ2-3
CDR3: CASRRETDTQYF
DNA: TGTGCCAGCAGGAGGGAAACAGATACGCAGTATTTT

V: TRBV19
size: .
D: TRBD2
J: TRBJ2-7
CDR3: CASSSSGTSGSYEQYF
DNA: TGTGCCAGTAGTTCCTCCGGGACTAGCGGATCCTACGAGCAGTACTTC

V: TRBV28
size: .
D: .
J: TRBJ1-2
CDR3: CASSLPSRVSYGYTF
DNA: TGTGCCAGCAGTTTACCATCCAGGGTCTCCTATGGCTACACCTTC

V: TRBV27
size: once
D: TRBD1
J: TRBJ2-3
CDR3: CASSPDREGDTQYF
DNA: TGTGCCAGCAGTCCGGACAGGGAAGGAGATACGCAGTATTTT

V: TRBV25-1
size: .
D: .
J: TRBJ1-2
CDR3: CASRREVDYGYTF
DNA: TGTGCCAGCAGACGGGAAGTGGACTATGGCTACACCTTC

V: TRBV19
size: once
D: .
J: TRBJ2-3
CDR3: CASTPTGEPDTQYF
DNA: TGTGCCAGTACACCTACCGGGGAACCAGATACGCAGTATTTT

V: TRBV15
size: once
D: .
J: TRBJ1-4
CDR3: CATRRGSNEKLFF
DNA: TGTGCCACCCGGAGGGGGAGTAATGAAAAACTGTTTTTT

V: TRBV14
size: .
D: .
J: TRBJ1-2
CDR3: CASSQARDHGYTF
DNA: TGTGCCAGCAGCCAAGCCAGGGACCATGGCTACACCTTC

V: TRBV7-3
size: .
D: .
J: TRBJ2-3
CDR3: CASSLMGVGTDTQYF
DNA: TGTGCCAGCAGCCTCATGGGGGTGGGCACAGATACGCAGTATTTT

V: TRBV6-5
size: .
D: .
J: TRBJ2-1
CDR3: CASSYGSWNEQFF
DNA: TGTGCCAGCAGTTACGGAAGCTGGAATGAGCAGTTCTTC

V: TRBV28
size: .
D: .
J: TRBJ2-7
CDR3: CATGDKSYEQYF
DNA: TGTGCCACGGGGGACAAATCCTACGAGCAGTACTTC

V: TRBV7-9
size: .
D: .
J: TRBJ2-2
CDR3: CASSSPRRSNTGELFF
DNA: TGTGCCAGCAGCTCTCCTAGACGCTCGAACACCGGGGAGCTGTTTTTT

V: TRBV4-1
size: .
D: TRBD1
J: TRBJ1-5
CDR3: CASSQHPVGQGNQPQHF
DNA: TGCGCCAGCAGCCAACACCCCGTGGGACAGGGGAATCAGCCCCAGCATTTT

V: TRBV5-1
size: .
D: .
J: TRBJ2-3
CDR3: CASSGGTGSVSGTQYF
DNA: TGCGCCAGCAGCGGGGGGACCGGGAGCGTATCGGGTACGCAGTATTTT

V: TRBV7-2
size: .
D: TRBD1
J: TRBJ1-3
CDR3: CASSSGQAHSGNTIYF
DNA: TGTGCCAGCAGCTCGGGACAGGCCCACTCTGGAAACACCATATATTTT

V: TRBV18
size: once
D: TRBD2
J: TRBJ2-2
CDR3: CASSPPGLASTGELFF
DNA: TGTGCCAGCTCACCCCCCGGACTAGCTTCCACCGGGGAGCTGTTTTTT

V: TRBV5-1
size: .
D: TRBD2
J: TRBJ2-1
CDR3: CASSTGLAGGYSYNEQFF
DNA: TGCGCCAGCAGCACGGGACTAGCGGGAGGGTACTCCTACAATGAGCAGTTCTTC

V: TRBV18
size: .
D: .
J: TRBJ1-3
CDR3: CASFWESSGNTIYF
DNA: TGTGCCAGCTTCTGGGAATCCTCTGGAAACACCATATATTTT

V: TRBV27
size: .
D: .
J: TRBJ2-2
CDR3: CASSPGTRGGELFF
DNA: TGTGCCAGCTCTCCCGGGACACGAGGCGGGGAGCTGTTTTTT

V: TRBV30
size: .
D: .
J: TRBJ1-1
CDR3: CAWNKDVMGGSMNTEAFF
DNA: TGTGCCTGGAACAAGGACGTCATGGGAGGGTCCATGAACACTGAAGCTTTCTTT

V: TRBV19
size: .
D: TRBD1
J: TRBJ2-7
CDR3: CASSIEGQGYHEQYF
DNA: TGTGCCAGTAGTATAGAGGGACAGGGGTACCACGAGCAGTACTTC

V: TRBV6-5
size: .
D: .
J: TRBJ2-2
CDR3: CASSYGIVRAGELFF
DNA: TGTGCCAGCAGTTATGGGATAGTGCGGGCCGGGGAGCTGTTTTTT

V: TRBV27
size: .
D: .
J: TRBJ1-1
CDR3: CASSVGRSSKQGYGTEAFF
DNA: TGTGCCAGCAGTGTCGGAAGATCCTCTAAACAGGGATACGGCACTGAAGCTTTCTTT

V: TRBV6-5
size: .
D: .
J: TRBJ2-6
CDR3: CASSFRGANVLTF
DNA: TGTGCCAGCAGTTTCCGTGGGGCCAACGTCCTGACTTTC

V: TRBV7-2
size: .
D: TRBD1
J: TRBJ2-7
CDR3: CASSRVGQGNPYEQYF
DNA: TGTGCCAGCAGCCGAGTGGGACAGGGGAACCCCTACGAGCAGTACTTC

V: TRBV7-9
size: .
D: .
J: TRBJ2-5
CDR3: CASSLLRGGQETQYF
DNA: TGTGCCAGCAGCCTTCTACGGGGAGGACAAGAGACCCAGTACTTC

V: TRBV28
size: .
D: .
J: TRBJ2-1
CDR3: CASSLTGDSYNEQFF
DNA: TGTGCCAGCAGTTTGACAGGAGACTCCTACAATGAGCAGTTCTTC

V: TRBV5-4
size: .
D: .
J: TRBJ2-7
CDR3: CASSRNRDTEQYF
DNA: TGTGCCAGCAGCAGGAACCGGGACACCGAGCAGTACTTC

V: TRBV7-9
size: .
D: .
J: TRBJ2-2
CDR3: CASSRQGFPGELFF
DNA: TGTGCCAGCAGCCGGCAGGGCTTCCCCGGGGAGCTGTTTTTT

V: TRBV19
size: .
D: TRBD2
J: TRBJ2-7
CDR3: CASSGTSGRSYEQYF
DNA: TGTGCCAGTAGTGGGACTAGCGGGAGGTCCTACGAGCAGTACTTC

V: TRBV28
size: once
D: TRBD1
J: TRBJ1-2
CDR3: CASSLMGLPTGGSGYTF
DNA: TGTGCCAGCAGTTTAATGGGGCTCCCGACAGGGGGCAGTGGCTACACCTTC

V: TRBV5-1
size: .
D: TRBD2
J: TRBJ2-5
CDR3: CASSYGLAGGETQYF
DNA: TGCGCCAGCAGCTATGGACTAGCGGGAGGAGAGACCCAGTACTTC

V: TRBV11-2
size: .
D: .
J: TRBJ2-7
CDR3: CASSLGGRGYEQYF
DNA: TGTGCCAGCAGCTTGGGGGGGCGAGGCTACGAGCAGTACTTC

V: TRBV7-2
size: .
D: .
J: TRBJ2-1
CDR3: CASSLGQAIWYNEQFF
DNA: TGTGCCAGCAGCTTAGGGCAAGCCATTTGGTACAATGAGCAGTTCTTC

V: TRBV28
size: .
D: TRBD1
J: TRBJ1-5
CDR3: CASEGQNNQPQHF
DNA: TGTGCCAGCGAGGGACAGAACAATCAGCCCCAGCATTTT

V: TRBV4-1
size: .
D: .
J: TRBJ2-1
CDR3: CASSQVFTNEQFF
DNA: TGCGCCAGCAGCCAAGTTTTCACCAATGAGCAGTTCTTC

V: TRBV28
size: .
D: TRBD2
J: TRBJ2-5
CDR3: CASSLSSGSGGQETQYF
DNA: TGTGCCAGCAGTTTATCATCTGGTAGCGGGGGCCAAGAGACCCAGTACTTC

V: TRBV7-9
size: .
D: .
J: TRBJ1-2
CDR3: CASSMGQPYGYTF
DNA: TGTGCCAGCAGCATGGGGCAACCCTATGGCTACACCTTC

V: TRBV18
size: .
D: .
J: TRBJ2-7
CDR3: CASSPPGGYEQYF
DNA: TGTGCCAGCTCACCACCGGGGGGATACGAGCAGTACTTC

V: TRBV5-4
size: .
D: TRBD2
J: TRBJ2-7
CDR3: CASSSSGIDEQYF
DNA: TGTGCCAGCAGCTCTAGCGGGATAGACGAGCAGTACTTC

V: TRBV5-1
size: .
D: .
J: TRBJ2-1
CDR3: CASSPYPREQFF
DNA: TGCGCCAGCAGCCCCTACCCTAGAGAGCAGTTCTTC

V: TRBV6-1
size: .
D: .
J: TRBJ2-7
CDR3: CASSGGPYEQYF
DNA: TGTGCCAGCAGTGGGGGGCCGTACGAGCAGTACTTC

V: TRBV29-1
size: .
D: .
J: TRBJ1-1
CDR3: CSGAPGWAMNTEAFF
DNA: TGCAGCGGGGCGCCAGGGTGGGCTATGAACACTGAAGCTTTCTTT

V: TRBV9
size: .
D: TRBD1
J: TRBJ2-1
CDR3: CASSGQGDSYNEQFF
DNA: TGTGCCAGCAGCGGACAGGGGGATTCCTACAATGAGCAGTTCTTC

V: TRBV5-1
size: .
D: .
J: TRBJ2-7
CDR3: CASRYDNRDLRPHEQYF
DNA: TGCGCCAGCAGGTACGATAACCGGGACCTCAGGCCCCACGAGCAGTACTTC

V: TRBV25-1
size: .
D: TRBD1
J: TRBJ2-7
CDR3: CASSQFRGNGQYF
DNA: TGTGCCAGCAGTCAATTCAGGGGGAACGGGCAGTACTTC

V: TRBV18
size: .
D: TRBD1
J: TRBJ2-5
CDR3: CASSPTGDQETQYF
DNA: TGTGCCAGCTCGCCGACAGGGGACCAAGAGACCCAGTACTTC

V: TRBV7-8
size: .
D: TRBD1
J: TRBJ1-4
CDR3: CASRQGTTTNEKLFF
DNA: TGTGCCAGCAGACAGGGGACCACAACTAATGAAAAACTGTTTTTT

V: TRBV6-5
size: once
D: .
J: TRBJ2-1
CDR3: CASSPTGFGNEQFF
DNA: TGTGCCAGCAGTCCAACAGGTTTCGGCAATGAGCAGTTCTTC

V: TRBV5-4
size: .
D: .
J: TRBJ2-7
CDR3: CAIGWSAGKYEQYF
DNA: TGTGCCATCGGGTGGAGCGCTGGGAAGTACGAGCAGTACTTC

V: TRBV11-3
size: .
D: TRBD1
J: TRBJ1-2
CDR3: CASSPTGGGFYGYTF
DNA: TGTGCCAGCAGCCCTACAGGGGGCGGGTTCTATGGCTACACCTTC

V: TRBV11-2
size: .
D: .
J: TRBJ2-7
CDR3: CASSLISVEQYF
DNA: TGTGCCAGCAGCTTAATCAGCGTCGAGCAGTACTTC

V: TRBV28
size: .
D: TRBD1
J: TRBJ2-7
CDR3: CASNLPGQGSYEQYF
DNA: TGTGCCAGCAACTTACCGGGACAGGGCTCCTACGAGCAGTACTTC

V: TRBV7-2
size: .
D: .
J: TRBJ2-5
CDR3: CASSFGGRKETQYF
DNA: TGTGCCAGCAGCTTTGGGGGGCGGAAGGAGACCCAGTACTTC